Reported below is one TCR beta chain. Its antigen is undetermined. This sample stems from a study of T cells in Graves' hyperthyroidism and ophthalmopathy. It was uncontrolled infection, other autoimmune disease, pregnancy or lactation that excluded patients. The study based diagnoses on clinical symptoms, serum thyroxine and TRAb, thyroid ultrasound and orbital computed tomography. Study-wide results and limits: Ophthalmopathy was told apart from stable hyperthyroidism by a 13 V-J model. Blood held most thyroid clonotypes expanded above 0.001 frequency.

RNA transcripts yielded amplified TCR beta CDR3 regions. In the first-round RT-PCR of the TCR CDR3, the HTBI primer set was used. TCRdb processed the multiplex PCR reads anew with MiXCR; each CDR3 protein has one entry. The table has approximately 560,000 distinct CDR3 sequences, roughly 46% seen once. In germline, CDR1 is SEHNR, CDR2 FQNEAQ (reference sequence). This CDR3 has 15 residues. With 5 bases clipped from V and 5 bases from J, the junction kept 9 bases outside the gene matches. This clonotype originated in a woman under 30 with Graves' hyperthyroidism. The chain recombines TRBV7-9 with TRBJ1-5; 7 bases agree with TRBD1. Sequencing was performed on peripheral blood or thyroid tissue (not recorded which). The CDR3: CASSPIQGRDQPQHF. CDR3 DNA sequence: TGTGCCAGCAGCCCAATACAGGGGAGGGATCAGCCCCAGCATTTT.